This TCR beta chain was sequenced in a study of blood T cells in healthy people across ages. Primed by a sample-barcoded 5' primer and a J-beta primer mix, a second PCR proceeded for 7 to 11 cycles. Every cDNA molecule carried a tag from a template-switch adaptor bearing 12 random nucleotides. TCRdb re-called the 5' RACE reads through MiXCR, storing one row per CDR3 protein. The sample holds 650,000 or so distinct CDR3 sequences, over 40% seen once. CDR3 length equals 14 residues. Trimming left V 0 bases short and J 7 bases short, with 10 bases between. This clonotype was observed a few times. What was sequenced was blood. The chain is built from TRBV12-3 or TRBV12-4 and TRBJ1-5, with unresolved D. This sequence originates from a woman aged 80 or over in good health. The CDR3 reads CASSLALGEQPQHF. In DNA, the CDR3 is TGTGCCAGCAGTTTAGCGCTCGGGGAACAGCCCCAGCATTTT.